One and the same sample provided the 20 T cell receptor beta chains below, sequenced in a study of CD8 T cells in ankylosing spondylitis. The study, taken as a whole, reports: Roughly 8 highly homologous variants formed a TCR beta motif that appeared characteristic of ankylosing spondylitis blood.

One entry per CDR3 protein results from TCRdb running MiXCR on the 5' RACE reads. The repertoire holds under 950,000 distinct CDR3 sequences, with 15% to 20% as singletons. No antigen is known for these receptors. The source material was blood, either unsorted or a sorted T cell fraction (not recorded which). The receptor set was obtained from a male donor with ankylosing spondylitis.

The table lists this clonotype with many counts. The chain recombines TRBV12-3 or TRBV12-4 with TRBJ2-4, with 9 bases lining up with TRBD1. The CDR3 has 13 amino acids. V gave up 6 bases and J gave up 6 bases; unmatched junction bases: 3. CDR3 region: CASSRDRVNIQYF. DNA for the CDR3: TGTGCCAGCAGCCGGGACAGGGTAAACATTCAGTACTTC.

The rearrangement joins TRBV27 to TRBJ2-1, with D uncertain. Germline V gene lookup returns CDR1 MNHEY and CDR2 SMNVEV (reference sequence). Trimming left V 3 bases short and J 0 bases short, with 9 bases between. The CDR3 extends over 15 amino acids. CDR3 bases: TGTGCCAGCAGTTTTGGTCACCGCTCCTACAATGAGCAGTTCTTC. Its protein product is CASSFGHRSYNEQFF.

The chain recombines TRBV7-9 with TRBJ2-1; D gene uncertain. Germline V gene sequence: CDR1 SEHNR, CDR2 FQNEAQ (reference sequence). V was cut by 4 bases and J by 6 bases, with 19 bases left in between. There are 16 residues in the CDR3. The CDR3 reads CASSSTGQLVGNEQFF. CDR3 sequence (DNA): TGTGCCAGCAGCTCCACGGGCCAATTGGTAGGCAATGAGCAGTTCTTC.

The chain links TRBV12-3 or TRBV12-4 to TRBJ1-2; D perhaps matches TRBD1 (6 bases). Trimming took off 6 bases at V and 0 bases at J, with 11 bases between the two ends. The CDR3 is 14 residues long. CDR3 loop: CASSTGFPNYGYTF. The CDR3 DNA reads TGTGCCAGCAGCACAGGGTTCCCTAACTATGGCTACACCTTC.

This clonotype was detected a few times. The chain employs TRBV27 and TRBJ1-2, with D possibly matching TRBD1 (5 bases). This CDR3 spans 14 amino acids. Per germline, CDR1 MNHEY and CDR2 SMNVEV (reference sequence). Trimming removed 8 bases at V and 5 bases at J, with 18 bases between. The CDR3 coding sequence is TGTGCCAGCTCACGTTGGCAGGGCGGGTATGGCTACACCTTC. Translated, it gives CASSRWQGGYGYTF.

This clonotype was counted a few times. This chain uses TRBV20-1 with TRBJ1-6, with 8 positions matching TRBD1. V was pared by 0 bases and J by 9 bases, with 7 bases of the junction left unmatched. Germline loops: CDR1 DFQATT, CDR2 SNEGSKA (reference sequence). This CDR3 has 15 amino acids. The CDR3 DNA reads TGCAGTGCTAGAGAGGGAACAGGGGGGGGTTCACCCCTCCACTTT. Protein sequence: CSAREGTGGGSPLHF.

In its sample, this clonotype was seen a few times. The chain carries TRBV29-1 and TRBJ2-1; D is unclear. The ends were cut back, 5 bases at V and 4 bases at J, with 15 bases in the middle. There are 14 residues in the CDR3. CDR1 and CDR2 from the germline V gene are SQVTM and ANQGSEA. In nucleotides, the CDR3 is TGCAGCGTTCCTGTTACCGGAAGGTACAATGAGCAGTTCTTC. Encoded protein: CSVPVTGRYNEQFF.

The rearrangement joins TRBV5-6 to TRBJ2-7; D remains ambiguous. V lost 1 base to trimming and J lost 0 bases, with 11 bases between them. This CDR3 is 15 amino acids long. CDR1 is SGHDT, CDR2 YYEEEE, per germline. CDR3 sequence reads: CASSLWDVVSYEQYF. CDR3 in DNA: TGTGCCAGCAGCTTGTGGGATGTAGTCTCCTACGAGCAGTACTTC.

This clonotype was counted only a few times. The rearrangement joins TRBV7-2 to TRBJ2-1, with TRBD2 matching 7 bases. J gave up 0 bases and V 7 bases, and 9 bases lay outside the gene matches. CDR3 size: 16 residues. From germline, CDR1 is SGHTA and CDR2 FQGNSA. The CDR3 loop is CASTPLGGSSYNEQFF. In DNA form, the CDR3 reads TGTGCCAGCACCCCGTTGGGCGGGAGCTCCTACAATGAGCAGTTCTTC.

V and J are TRBV27 and TRBJ1-1; D uncertain. V dropped 0 bases and J dropped 1 base, with 12 bases sitting between them. The CDR3 is made up of 16 amino acids. The germline V gene encodes CDR1 MNHEY and CDR2 SMNVEV (reference sequence). CDR3 sequence: CASSLSKGRKNTEAFF. The DNA of the CDR3 is TGTGCCAGCAGTTTATCGAAGGGCAGGAAGAACACTGAAGCTTTCTTT.

This clonotype occurred a few times. J is TRBJ2-7 and V is TRBV5-1, with D uncertain. V was clipped by 1 base and J by 1 base, with 9 bases between them. The CDR3 is 14 residues long. Germline V gives CDR1 SGHRS, CDR2 YFSETQ. CDR3 region: CASSLRAVSYEQYF. The CDR3 DNA is TGCGCCAGCAGCTTGAGAGCAGTTTCCTACGAGCAGTACTTC.

This clonotype has a handful of counts. V gene TRBV12-3 or TRBV12-4 combines with J gene TRBJ1-5; perhaps TRBD1 as D (5 bases). V shed 4 bases and J shed 7 bases, with 11 bases lying between them. The CDR3 spans 13 residues. The CDR3 DNA follows: TGTGCCAGCAGTTCCGGGGCAAGGCAGCCCCAGCATTTT. This translates into CASSSGARQPQHF.

The chain employs TRBV5-1 and TRBJ2-5; the D gene is possibly TRBD2 (6 bases). This CDR3 has 17 amino acids. V gave up 1 base and J gave up 3 bases, with 19 bases separating them. Germline values: CDR1 SGHRS, CDR2 YFSETQ. CDR3 in DNA: TGCGCCAGCAGCTTGACAGCGGGCGCCGTAGTAAAAGAGACCCAGTACTTC. This encodes CASSLTAGAVVKETQYF.

The rearrangement links TRBV5-1 to TRBJ2-2; TRBD1 matches at 9 bases. V was clipped by 2 bases and J by 4 bases; unmatched bases: 6. Germline assignment: CDR1 SGHRS and CDR2 YFSETQ. CDR3 length: 16 residues. As DNA, the CDR3 is TGCGCCAGCAGCTTCCGGGACAGGGTGACCACCGGGGAGCTGTTTTTT. This translates into CASSFRDRVTTGELFF. Full variable domain (rest looked up from reference TRBV5-1 and TRBJ2-2): KAGVTQTPRYLIKTRGQQVTLSCSPISGHRSVSWYQQTPGQGLQFLFEYFSETQRNKGNFPGRFSGRQFSNSRSEMNVSTLELGDSALYLCASSFRDRVTTGELFFGEGSRLTVL.

This chain joins TRBV4-3 and TRBJ1-2; no clear D gene. Germline CDR1 is LGHNA and CDR2 is YSLEER. V lost 1 base and J 4 bases, leaving 13 bases between the germline ends. The CDR3 sequence is 15 residues long. CDR3 sequence reads: CASSQAHGQLYGYTF. In DNA form, the CDR3 reads TGCGCCAGCAGCCAAGCCCACGGGCAGCTCTATGGCTACACCTTC.

The chain uses TRBV12-3 or TRBV12-4 and TRBJ1-2, with a weak D call TRBD1 (6 bases). The CDR3 contains 15 residues. The V gene lost 5 bases and the J gene lost 3 bases, with 16 bases spanning the gap. CDR3 nucleotide sequence: TGTGCCAGCAGTCTCCACAGGGAAAAGGACTATGGCTACACCTTC. This gives the protein CASSLHREKDYGYTF.

In its sample, this clonotype was seen a few times. DNA for the CDR3: TGCGCCAGCAGCAATAGGACTAGCGGGAAATACGAGCAGTACTTC. It specifies CASSNRTSGKYEQYF. The chain joins TRBV4-1 to TRBJ2-7; TRBD2 aligns across 12 bases. Germline V gene data show CDR1 as MGHRA and CDR2 as YSYEKL. J gave up 4 bases and V 5 bases, and 6 bases lay outside the gene matches. The CDR3 has 15 amino acids.

This clonotype was seen at least ten times. The rearrangement links TRBV5-1 to TRBJ2-3; D unclear. This CDR3 is 13 amino acids long. Germline CDR1 is SGHRS and CDR2 is YFSETQ. Trimming cost V 4 bases and J 6 bases, with 12 bases left between them. For the CDR3, the DNA is TGCGCCAGCAGCACCGATACGGCGGATACGCAGTATTTT. Amino acids: CASSTDTADTQYF. The full variable domain, rest sourced from reference TRBV5-1 and TRBJ2-3, is KAGVTQTPRYLIKTRGQQVTLSCSPISGHRSVSWYQQTPGQGLQFLFEYFSETQRNKGNFPGRFSGRQFSNSRSEMNVSTLELGDSALYLCASSTDTADTQYFGPGTRLTVL.

This clonotype was counted only a few times. This sequence joins TRBV28 and TRBJ2-7; 9 bases align to TRBD2. The CDR3 length is 15 residues. J lost 2 bases, V lost 4 bases, and 6 bases had no gene match. In germline, CDR1 is MDHEN, CDR2 SYDVKM. CDR3 in DNA: TGTGCCAGCAGTTCGGCGACTAGCGGACCCTACGAGCAGTACTTC. Its protein product is CASSSATSGPYEQYF.

There are a few counts of this clonotype. A junction end diverges from the germline sequence, so it may reflect a read error. This sequence joins TRBV3-1 and TRBJ1-2; D uncertain. Germline CDR1 reads LGHDT; CDR2 reads YNNKEL (reference sequence). The CDR3 is made up of 12 amino acids. In DNA form, the CDR3 reads TGTGCCAGCAGCCAAGAAATGTGGCGTGAAGAATTC. It codes for CASSQEMWREEF.